This is a list of T cell receptor beta chains from one sample in a study of blood T cell repertoires in COVID-19. Using immunoSEQ multiplex PCR, the repertoire was profiled, and TCRdb retains in-frame clones only, with some absent. The sample lists 200,000 to 250,000 clones; approximately 83% were seen once. The sample consisted of peripheral blood. The receptors derive from a human donor in a cohort sampled during active COVID-19. CDR3s include the opening cysteine and the closing phenylalanine or tryptophan. Clone size is stated in some rows and not others, as once, few, many or a class when expanded.

V: TRBV10-3
J: TRBJ2-3
size: -
CDR3: CAISEGLAGGTDTQYF

V: TRBV11-2
J: TRBJ1-1
size: -
CDR3: CASSFAGNTEAFF

V: TRBV19
J: TRBJ1-5
size: once
CDR3: CASSTGQGGDSNQPQHF

V: TRBV11-2
J: TRBJ2-5
size: -
CDR3: CASSRTGGKWETQYF

V: TRBV10-1
J: TRBJ2-5
size: -
CDR3: CASSRTSGEETQYF

V: TRBV5-1
J: TRBJ2-1
size: -
CDR3: CASSKGLAGGPSSYNEQFF

V: TRBV9
J: TRBJ2-7
size: -
CDR3: CASSAQGSHEQYF

V: TRBV18
J: TRBJ2-2
size: once
CDR3: CASSLQGAYTGELFF

V: TRBV7-3
J: TRBJ2-1
size: -
CDR3: CASSATGGGNEQFF

V: TRBV7-9
J: TRBJ1-2
size: -
CDR3: CASSHLNSYGYTF

V: TRBV2
J: TRBJ1-1
size: -
CDR3: CASTGQGHTEAFF

V: TRBV30
J: TRBJ2-5
size: -
CDR3: CAWSLGLQETQYF

V: TRBV5-6
J: TRBJ1-1
size: once
CDR3: CASSSGDPRITEAFF

V: TRBV11-2
J: TRBJ1-2
size: few
CDR3: CASSSGSGGNYGYTF

V: TRBV27
J: TRBJ2-1
size: -
CDR3: CASSLFTSGSFLEQFF

V: TRBV6-5
J: TRBJ2-7
size: -
CDR3: CASSRDRVAYEQYF

V: TRBV9
J: TRBJ2-1
size: -
CDR3: CASSYSGGASPYNEQFF

V: TRBV5-1
J: TRBJ2-1
size: -
CDR3: CASSPSPAGGNPVTGFF

V: TRBV11-2
J: TRBJ2-3
size: -
CDR3: CASSSTSELDTQYF

V: TRBV3-1/TRBV3-2
J: TRBJ2-7
size: -
CDR3: CAFRTGTGEQYF

V: TRBV19
J: TRBJ2-7
size: -
CDR3: CASRGLNRGMYEQYF

V: TRBV19
J: TRBJ2-7
size: -
CDR3: CASSPRGQGFYEQYF

V: TRBV7-2
J: TRBJ2-7
size: -
CDR3: CASSLASSGQGLYEQYF

V: TRBV5-1
J: TRBJ2-5
size: -
CDR3: CASSLTASRETQYF

V: TRBV5-1
J: TRBJ2-1
size: -
CDR3: CASSPGAGGILAGEGNEQFF

V: TRBV9
J: TRBJ2-2
size: -
CDR3: CASKAGGGIAGELFF

V: TRBV5-1
J: TRBJ1-2
size: once
CDR3: CASSLVAGQGHGYTF

V: TRBV18
J: TRBJ1-1
size: -
CDR3: CASSPRTPQDTEAFF

V: TRBV5-8
J: TRBJ2-7
size: -
CDR3: CASSLKRGEQYF

V: TRBV4-1
J: TRBJ2-7
size: -
CDR3: CASSPLSPRDEQYF

V: TRBV11-2
J: TRBJ2-7
size: few
CDR3: CASRGTGGSAYEQYF

V: TRBV5-8
J: TRBJ1-2
size: few
CDR3: CASIPTVNYGYTF

V: TRBV30
J: TRBJ2-1
size: -
CDR3: CAWSDSYNEQFF

V: TRBV7-9
J: TRBJ1-4
size: many
CDR3: CASSLGRQADEKLFF

V: TRBV5-1
J: TRBJ2-3
size: -
CDR3: CASSSRAGKSTDTQYF

V: TRBV12-3/TRBV12-4
J: TRBJ1-2
size: -
CDR3: CASSPQERYGYTF

V: TRBV11-2
J: TRBJ2-7
size: -
CDR3: CASSLTTGLYEQYF